This T cell receptor beta chain was captured by sequencing in a study of shared clonotypes between healthy human individuals. The wider study: Donors had three CD4 naive, three CD4 memory, two CD8 naive and one CD8 memory plate apiece.

Unmatched junction bases numbered 7, after V lost 5 bases and J lost 2 bases. CDR1 and CDR2 from the germline V gene are LNHNV and YYDKDF (reference sequence). The CDR3 length is 15 residues. Several immunoSEQ 96-well plates shared each subset's DNA, each plate a replicate. The data were produced by immunoSEQ multiplex PCR, yet TCRdb's version contains in-frame clones alone and is incomplete. The repertoire holds approximately 2,000,000 clones, with 85% to 95% as singletons. Naive CD8 populations comprised CD45RO-negative cells positively selected for CCR7, excluding terminally differentiated effector memory CD45RA+ cells. Donation came from healthy HIV-negative adults that had no recent acute infections or vaccinations.

Sequences were obtained from naive CD8+ T cells from PBMCs. The origin of this receptor is a man between 18 and 29 years old in good health. Some clones in this sample may be carry-over from other donors' samples. This chain connects TRBV15 to TRBJ1-1; 8 nucleotides match TRBD1. The CDR3 bases are TGTGCCACCAGCGGACAGGGTACAGTAAACACTGAAGCTTTCTTT. The encoded protein is CATSGQGTVNTEAFF.